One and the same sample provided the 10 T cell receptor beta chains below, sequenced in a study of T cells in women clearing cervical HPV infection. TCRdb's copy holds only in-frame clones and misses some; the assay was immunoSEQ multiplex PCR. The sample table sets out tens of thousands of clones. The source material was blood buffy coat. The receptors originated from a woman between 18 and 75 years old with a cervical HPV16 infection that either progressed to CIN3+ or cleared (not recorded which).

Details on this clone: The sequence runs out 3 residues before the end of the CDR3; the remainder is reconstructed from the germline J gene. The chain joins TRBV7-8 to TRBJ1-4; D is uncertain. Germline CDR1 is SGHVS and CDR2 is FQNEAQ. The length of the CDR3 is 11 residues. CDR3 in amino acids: CASSNHEGLFF. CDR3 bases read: TGTGCCAGCAGCAATCACGAAGGA. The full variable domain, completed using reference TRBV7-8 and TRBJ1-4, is GAGVSQSPRYKVAKRGQDVALRCDPISGHVSLFWYQQALGQGPEFLTYFQNEAQLDKSGLPSDRFFAERPEGSVSTLKIQRTQQEDSAVYLCASSNHEGLFFGSGTQLSVL.

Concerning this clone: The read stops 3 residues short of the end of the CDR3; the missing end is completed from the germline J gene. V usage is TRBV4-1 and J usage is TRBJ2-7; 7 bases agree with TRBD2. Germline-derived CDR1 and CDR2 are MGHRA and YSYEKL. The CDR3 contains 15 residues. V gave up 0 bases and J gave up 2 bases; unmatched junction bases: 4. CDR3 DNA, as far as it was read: TGCGCCAGCAGCCAAGATCTGGCGGGGGCCTACGAG. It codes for CASSQDLAGAYE. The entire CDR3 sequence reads CASSQDLAGAYEQYF.

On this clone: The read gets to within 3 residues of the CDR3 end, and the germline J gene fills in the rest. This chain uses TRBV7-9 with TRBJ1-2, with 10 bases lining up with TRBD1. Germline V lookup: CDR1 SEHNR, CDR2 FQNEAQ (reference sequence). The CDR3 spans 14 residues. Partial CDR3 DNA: TGTGCCAGCAGCTTAGGACAGGGGGCGAAAGGC. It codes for CASSLGQGAKG. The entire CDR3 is CASSLGQGAKGYTF. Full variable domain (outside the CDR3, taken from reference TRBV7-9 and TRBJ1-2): DTGVSQNPRHKITKRGQNVTFRCDPISEHNRLYWYRQTLGQGPEFLTYFQNEAQLEKSRLLSDRFSAERPKGSFSTLEIQRTEQGDSAMYLCASSLGQGAKGYTFGSGTRLTVV.

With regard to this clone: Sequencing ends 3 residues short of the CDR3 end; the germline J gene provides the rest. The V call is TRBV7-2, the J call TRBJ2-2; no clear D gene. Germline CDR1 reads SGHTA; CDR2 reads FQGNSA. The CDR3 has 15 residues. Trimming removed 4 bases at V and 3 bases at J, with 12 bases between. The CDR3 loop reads CASSSTVQYTGELFF. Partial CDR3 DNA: TGTGCCAGCAGCTCCACAGTTCAGTACACCGGGGAG.

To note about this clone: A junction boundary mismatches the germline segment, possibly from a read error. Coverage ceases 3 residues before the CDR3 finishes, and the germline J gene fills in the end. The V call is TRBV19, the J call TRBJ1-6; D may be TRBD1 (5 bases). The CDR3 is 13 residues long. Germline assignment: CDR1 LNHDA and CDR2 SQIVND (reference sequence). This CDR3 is CASKQGADSPLHF. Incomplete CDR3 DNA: TGTGCCAGTAAACAAGGGGCGGATTCCCCC.

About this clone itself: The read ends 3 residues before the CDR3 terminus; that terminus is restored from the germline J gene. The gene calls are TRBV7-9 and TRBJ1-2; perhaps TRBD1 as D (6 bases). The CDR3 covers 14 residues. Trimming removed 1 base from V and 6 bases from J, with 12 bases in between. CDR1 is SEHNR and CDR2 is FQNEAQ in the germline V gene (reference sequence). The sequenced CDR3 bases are TGTGCCAGCAGCTTAGGACAGGAGGGGAATGGC. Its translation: CASSLGQEGNG. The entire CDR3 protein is CASSLGQEGNGYTF.

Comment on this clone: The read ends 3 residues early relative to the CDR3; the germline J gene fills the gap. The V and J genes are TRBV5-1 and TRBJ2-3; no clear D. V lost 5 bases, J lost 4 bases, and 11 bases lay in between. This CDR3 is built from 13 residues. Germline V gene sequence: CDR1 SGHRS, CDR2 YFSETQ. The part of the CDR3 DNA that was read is TGCGCCAGCAGTGAGGAACGGGCAGATACG. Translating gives CASSEERADT. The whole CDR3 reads CASSEERADTQYF. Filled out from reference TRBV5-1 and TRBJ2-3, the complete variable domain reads KAGVTQTPRYLIKTRGQQVTLSCSPISGHRSVSWYQQTPGQGLQFLFEYFSETQRNKGNFPGRFSGRQFSNSRSEMNVSTLELGDSALYLCASSEERADTQYFGPGTRLTVL.

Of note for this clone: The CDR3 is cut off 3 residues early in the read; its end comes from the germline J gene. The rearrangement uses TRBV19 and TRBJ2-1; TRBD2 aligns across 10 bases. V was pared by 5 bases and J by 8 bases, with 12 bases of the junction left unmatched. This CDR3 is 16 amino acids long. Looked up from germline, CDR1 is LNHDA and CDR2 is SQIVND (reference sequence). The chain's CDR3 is CASSPLSSGSIYEQFF. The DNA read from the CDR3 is TGTGCCAGTAGTCCACTATCTAGCGGGAGTATCTATGAG.

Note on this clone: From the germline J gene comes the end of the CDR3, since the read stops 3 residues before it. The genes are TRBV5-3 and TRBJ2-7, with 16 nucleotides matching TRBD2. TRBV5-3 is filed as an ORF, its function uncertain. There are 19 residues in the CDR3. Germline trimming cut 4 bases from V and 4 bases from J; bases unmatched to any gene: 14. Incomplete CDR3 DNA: TGTGCCAGAAGCCAGGGACTAGCGGGAGGGGAGGGCTGTCTTTACGAG. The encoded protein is CARSQGLAGGEGCLYE. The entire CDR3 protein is CARSQGLAGGEGCLYEQYF.

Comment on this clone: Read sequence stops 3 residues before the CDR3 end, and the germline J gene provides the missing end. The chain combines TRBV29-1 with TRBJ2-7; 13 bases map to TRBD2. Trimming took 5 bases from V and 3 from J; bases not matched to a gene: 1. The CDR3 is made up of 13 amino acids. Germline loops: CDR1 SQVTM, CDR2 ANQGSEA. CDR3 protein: CSVRTSGSYEQYF. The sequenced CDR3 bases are TGCAGCGTTCGGACTAGCGGGAGCTACGAG.